Below, one T cell receptor beta chain is given with its context. Its antigen specificity is not known. Nothing much larger sits one base from this clone, and base qualities are not available. The CDR3 covers 15 residues, taking in both the cysteine and the phenylalanine. Only the CDR3 DNA is retained, 45 bases long and in frame from the first base. The germline V gene encodes CDR1 MNHEY and CDR2 SMNVEV (reference sequence). Relative to germline, V is missing 2 bases and J is missing 4 bases, with 5 bases of the junction outside any gene match. The sample originates from a study of blood T cell repertoires in COVID-19 (dated by TCRdb to 2020 to 2021). With respect to the entire study: Samples covering the acute and convalescent phases of COVID-19 were provided by collaborators in the United States, Italy and Spain. HLA class I and class II types, where available, came from metadata supplied by the sample provider rather than from assay-based typing. The repertoires were released in a freely available public database intended as a resource for research on the immune response to SARS-CoV-2. The samples were drawn from the first 160 participants of the ongoing ImmuneRACE study and from 950 to 1,500 subjects provided by 6 global collaborators. Subjects who had been exposed to COVID-19, were actively infected with it, or had recovered from it provided the deeply sampled blood TCRbeta repertoires that made up the dataset. The prospective study material was composed of cDNA or gDNA derived from T cells, B-cell-depleted T cells, or PBMCs. Sample metadata almost always included a de-identified subject ID, COVID-19 status, age in years and sex.

The immunoSEQ Assay, a bias-controlled multiplex PCR, was used to amplify TCRbeta CDR3 regions from genomic DNA. The source study handled its data this way. Nucleated cell counts per sample were estimated from amplification of reference gene primers within the assay. Sequence reads were collapsed and filtered to measure the absolute abundance of every unique TCRbeta CDR3 rearrangement. For each sample, productive Simpson clonality was calculated as the square root of Simpson's diversity index over productive rearrangements. As stored in TCRdb, this immuneACCESS dataset retains in-frame rearrangements with V and J assigned. A fraction of the clones does not appear; measured against another copy, unresolved V genes explain less than half of the discrepancy, and the remainder lacks a known reason. Clone size and V and J calls were adopted from that table, with D and trimming inferred from the DNA. The sample has approximately 100,000 clones on record, over 75% of them singletons. The top ten clones comprise more than 5.5% of the sample.

Broader findings and caveats from the paper: The amount of clinical and demographic metadata varied by source and participant and was provided uncurated.

Each collaborating institution followed its own protocols to collect whole blood in K2EDTA tubes. Collaborator samples were shipped for TCRbeta analysis as frozen whole blood, isolated PBMCs, or DNA extracted from either sample type. The sample was peripheral blood. The receptor chain draws on TRBV27 and TRBJ2-1, and TRBD1 aligns with 7 junction nucleotides. The sequence came from a woman aged 60-70 years with acute or convalescent COVID-19. The encoded CDR3 is CASSLEGAKYNEQFF. The DNA sequence is given as TGTGCCAGCAGTTTAGAGGGGGCGAAATACAATGAGCAGTTCTTC.